This TCR beta chain was sequenced during a study of T cells in Graves' hyperthyroidism and ophthalmopathy. Study in general: Specimen type is peripheral blood, collected at initial diagnosis prior to any treatment. General study points: Most thyroid clonotypes with frequency above 0.001 were detected in blood.

The PBMCs were taken from around 9 ml of fresh peripheral blood. This clonotype was seen at least ten times. Its matching antigen is unknown. Template material for amplifying TCR beta CDR3 regions consisted of RNA transcripts. The HTBI primer set was used in a first-round RT-PCR of the TCR CDR3. TCRdb re-analysed the multiplex PCR reads in MiXCR, keeping a single row per CDR3 protein. This sample carries 100,000 to 130,000 distinct CDR3 sequences, 15% to 20% of them seen once, and the ten largest clones take under 45%. The length of the CDR3 is 15 residues. V lost 0 bases to trimming and J lost 7 bases, with 14 bases between them. The germline CDR1 and CDR2 sequences are SGHRS and YFSETQ.

The sequenced sample was blood. The chain employs TRBV5-1 and TRBJ2-1; D assignment may be TRBD1 or TRBD2 (7 bases each). This TCR derives from a woman aged 50 to 65 with Graves' hyperthyroidism. DNA for the CDR3: TGCGCCAGCAGCTTGGGGGGGGGACAGTTTAATGAGCAGTTCTTC. Residues: CASSLGGGQFNEQFF.